The source of this T cell receptor beta chain is a study of beta chain features in type 1 diabetes (dated by TCRdb to about 2018). Regarding the study in general: Patients and healthy donors did not differ in mean age, gender distribution, total cell number or subset yield. A total of around 100 million sorted cells were examined across all samples, and RNA yield correlated strongly with the number of cells per subset. The study compared TCRB repertoires of sorted circulating CD4+ T cell subsets between recently diagnosed type 1 diabetes patients and matched healthy donors. Naive and central memory subsets were obtained from all 30 or so donors, but regulatory and stem cell-like memory subsets were isolated from only 8 patients and about 8 healthy donors. What the study reported, not specific to this receptor: Naive, central memory and regulatory TCRB repertoires appeared to be more similar among patients than among healthy donors. Patients with type 1 diabetes made fewer insertions and deleted more nucleotides at VDJ recombination sites, implying thymic rearrangement abnormalities. Sequencing cDNA rather than genomic DNA could over-represent highly expressing activated cells, although activation and CD3 levels did not differ between groups. PCR might favor shorter templates, but patient and control samples were amplified and corrected together, so any skew would affect both groups equally. In all four CD4+ subsets, TCRB CDR3 length was moderately but significantly shorter in type 1 diabetes patients. Because small numbers of individuals were included in the HLA sub-analyses, any influence of HLA type on TCRB rearrangement was left unresolved.

As concerns this clone: Its binding antigen is unknown. Qualities for individual bases were not recorded, and no much larger clone is one base off.

The entire isolated RNA was reverse transcribed using the High Capacity cDNA Reverse Transcription Kit, and thus expressed TCRB transcripts were sequenced. Naive, central memory and regulatory T cell samples underwent deep immunoSEQ sequencing, averaging approximately 3.5 million total reads per sample. Sorted cells were lysed in RLT buffer and RNA was extracted with DNase-treated RNeasy Micro or Mini kits, depending on cell number. Each cell subset was processed separately to prevent cross-contamination, with patient and healthy donor samples processed together. The immunoSEQ multiplex PCR was used to amplify TCRB sequences from cDNA, yielding 87-bp fragments that span the CDR3 region. The amplicons were sequenced using the Illumina HiSeq platform. As for how the authors treated the data: PCR bias was computationally corrected using synthetic template baselines, reads within Hamming distance 2 were collapsed, and singletons that could not be merged were discarded. Reads were aligned against IMGT so that V, D and J genes, CDR3 length and insertions or deletions at six rearrangement sites could be assigned. Within each subset, clonotype counts were normalized to sorted cell number, and only after that were true diversity and Gini coefficients computed with the tcR R package. The overlap coefficient, calculated on TCRB nucleotide sequences, was used to quantify repertoire sharing. As a proxy for the pre-selection repertoire, out-of-frame TCRB sequences from naive cells were analyzed. Drawn from immuneACCESS, this table holds only the in-frame rearrangements with V and J called that TCRdb kept. Clones are partly lost; checked studies trace under half to an unresolved V gene and leave the rest unexplained. For V, J and clone size, that table is used; D and trimming come from the DNA. Here the sample has 970,000 or so clones; about 17% occur a single time. The biggest ten clones account for 0.02% to 0.025% of the sample.

A single peripheral blood draw of approximately 110 mL on average was collected from each donor into heparinised tubes. Using a panel that included CD45RO, CCR7, CD25, CD127, CD95 and CD27, naive, central memory, regulatory and stem cell-like memory CD4+ T cells were sorted on a BD FACSAria II. All sorted populations exceeded 95% purity. PBMCs were isolated right away by Lymphoprep density gradient centrifugation and were stained directly, without culture. So that batch effects would be minimized, each experiment stained and sorted samples in pairs, pairing one healthy donor with one patient. The CDR3 covers 14 residues, taking in both the cysteine and the phenylalanine. Only CDR3 DNA is held: 42 bases, read in frame from base 1. From V the trimming removes 5 bases and from J it removes 0 bases, while the gene matches leave 3 bases of the junction unaccounted for. CDR1 SGHTA and CDR2 FQGTGA were looked up in the germline V gene.

The TCR comes from a woman younger than 30 in good health. Here the chain combines TRBV7-3 and TRBJ1-1, with 7 central nucleotides matching TRBD1. The sequencing input was naive CD4+ T cells from blood. This specimen's cell subset or site label, per the study, means: true naive CD4+ T cells. The CDR3 is CASSPGQLNTEAFF. The bases read TGTGCCAGCAGCCCGGGACAGCTGAACACTGAAGCTTTCTTT.